Following are 17 T cell receptor beta chains from one sample sequenced in a study of T cell repertoires in cytomegalovirus infection. TCRdb processed the reads anew with MiXCR; each CDR3 protein has one entry. The table lists hundreds of thousands of distinct CDR3 sequences, approximately 30% of them singletons. No antigen is known for these receptors. The sample here was cultured CD8+ T cells from PBMCs, taken from culture after CMV antigen stimulation. These receptors originate from a human donor in good health (CMV status not recorded). Some clones in this sample may be carry-over from other donors' samples.

This clonotype was counted between two and nine times. The chain is built from TRBV5-1 and TRBJ2-1, with D perhaps TRBD2 (6 bases). V dropped 1 base and J dropped 4 bases, with 12 bases sitting between them. The CDR3 totals 15 residues. Germline values: CDR1 SGHRS, CDR2 YFSETQ. CDR3 nucleotide sequence: TGCGCCAGCAGCTTGTCGGGGGACCCTTACAATGAGCAGTTCTTC. Translating it yields CASSLSGDPYNEQFF.

This clonotype appeared many times. This sequence joins TRBV12-3 or TRBV12-4 and TRBJ2-3; tentatively, D is TRBD1 (5 bases). V dropped 4 bases and J dropped 5 bases, with 7 bases sitting between them. The CDR3 contains 12 residues. The CDR3 reads CASSSTVDTQYF. The CDR3, as DNA: TGTGCCAGCAGTTCGACAGTAGATACGCAGTATTTT.

This rearrangement joins TRBV4-3 to TRBJ2-3; 9 bases agree with TRBD2. Germline lookup yields CDR1 LGHNA and CDR2 YSLEER. Losses at the gene ends were 4 bases for V and 0 bases for J; bases not matched to a gene: 14. CDR3 size: 19 residues. CDR3 in DNA: TGCGCCAGCAGCCCCCACGGGGGCGGGGGGGCCTTGAGCACAGATACGCAGTATTTT. Encoded protein: CASSPHGGGGALSTDTQYF.

Regarding this clonotype: One junction end disagrees with the germline gene, perhaps due to a read error. This chain joins TRBV27 and TRBJ1-2; D perhaps matches TRBD1 (6 bases). The CDR3 loop spans 13 amino acids. Germline V gene data show CDR1 as MNHEY and CDR2 as SMNVEV (reference sequence). The CDR3 here is CVSRPRGSKGYTF. The CDR3 DNA follows: TGTGTCAGCAGACCCAGGGGAAGTAAAGGCTACACCTTC.

This clonotype came up many times. This chain joins TRBV7-2 and TRBJ2-2, with 7 bases aligning to TRBD1. The CDR3 totals 14 residues. The V gene end was trimmed by 6 bases and the J gene end by 3 bases; junction bases not matched to a gene: 4. The germline V gene has CDR1 SGHTA and CDR2 FQGNSA. CDR3 sequence reads: CASRDRVYTGELFF. The CDR3, as DNA: TGTGCCAGCAGAGACAGGGTGTACACCGGGGAGCTGTTTTTT.

The V and J genes are TRBV7-9 and TRBJ2-1, with TRBD2 matching 9 bases. J gave up 6 bases and V 5 bases, and 8 bases lay outside the gene matches. Germline CDR1 SEHNR, CDR2 FQNEAQ (reference sequence). The CDR3 extends over 15 amino acids. The CDR3, as DNA: TGTGCCAGCAGCGTGGGCGGGGGGGCCCTCAATGAGCAGTTCTTC. Amino acids: CASSVGGGALNEQFF. The entire variable domain, with the rest obtained from reference TRBV7-9 and TRBJ2-1, is as follows: DTGVSQNPRHKITKRGQNVTFRCDPISEHNRLYWYRQTLGQGPEFLTYFQNEAQLEKSRLLSDRFSAERPKGSFSTLEIQRTEQGDSAMYLCASSVGGGALNEQFFGPGTRLTVL.

This chain uses TRBV5-1 with TRBJ2-1; perhaps TRBD1 as D (5 bases). V lost 6 bases and J 1 base, leaving 11 bases between the germline ends. The germline gives CDR1 SGHRS, CDR2 YFSETQ. The CDR3 spans 14 residues. CDR3 sequence reads: CASNGARSYNEQFF. CDR3 DNA sequence: TGCGCCAGCAATGGGGCGAGGTCCTACAATGAGCAGTTCTTC.

There are a few counts of this clonotype. This chain connects TRBV12-3 or TRBV12-4 to TRBJ1-2; the D is unclear. CDR3 size: 13 residues. Trimming removed 3 bases from V and 3 bases from J, with 8 bases in between. CDR3 sequence reads: CASSFEADYGYTF. CDR3 nucleotides: TGTGCCAGCAGTTTTGAGGCAGACTATGGCTACACCTTC.

This chain joins TRBV7-2 and TRBJ2-6, with D possibly matching TRBD2 (5 bases). The germline V gene encodes CDR1 SGHTA and CDR2 FQGNSA. The CDR3 is 15 amino acids. Trimming left V 3 bases short and J 2 bases short, with 8 bases between. The CDR3 bases are TGTGCCAGCAGCTTGGCGAGGGCTGGGGCCAACGTCCTGACTTTC. Translated, it gives CASSLARAGANVLTF.

V and J are TRBV12-3 or TRBV12-4 and TRBJ2-5; D is uncertain. V dropped 1 base and J dropped 3 bases, with 6 bases sitting between them. There are 13 residues in the CDR3. CDR3 bases: TGTGCCAGCAGTTTAGGGGCAGAAGAGACCCAGTACTTC. Its translation: CASSLGAEETQYF.

This clonotype was seen more than once but under ten times. This rearrangement joins TRBV2 to TRBJ1-5, with 9 bases fitting TRBD1. The CDR3 has 18 residues. V trimming: 8 bases; J trimming: 4 bases; junction bases outside the gene matches: 18. Germline lookup yields CDR1 SNHLY and CDR2 FYNNEI. The CDR3 sequence: CASRFTIPGQGLNQPQHF. The CDR3 nucleotides are TGTGCCAGCCGCTTCACCATTCCGGGACAGGGCTTAAATCAGCCCCAGCATTTT.

This clonotype appeared a few times. The chain links TRBV12-5 to TRBJ2-3; no clear D gene. The CDR3 covers 17 residues. CDR1 LGHNT and CDR2 FRNRAP come from the germline V gene. Trimming took 3 bases from V and 2 from J, leaving 18 bases between them. The CDR3 DNA follows: TGTGCTAGTGGTTTTGGTAGGGAAGGATTTTACACAGATACGCAGTATTTT. Translated, it gives CASGFGREGFYTDTQYF.

Of note for this clonotype: A junction end diverges from the germline sequence, so it may reflect a read error. V and J are TRBV7-6 and TRBJ2-7; TRBD2 matches 8 bases. The CDR3 contains 15 residues. Germline CDR1 SGHVS, CDR2 FNYEAQ. The CDR3 spells CTSSLTTGGPYEQYF. CDR3 DNA sequence: TGTACCAGCAGCTTAACAACGGGGGGGCCCTACGAGCAGTACTTC.

This clonotype occurred a few times. The V gene is TRBV12-5, the J gene TRBJ2-3, with 7 bases identical to TRBD1. This CDR3 region has 16 residues. Germline V gene lookup returns CDR1 LGHNT and CDR2 FRNRAP. Trimming cost V 3 bases and J 5 bases; bases outside gene matches: 11. This CDR3 reads CASGLEGQVRGDTQYF. CDR3 sequence (DNA): TGTGCTAGTGGTTTAGAAGGACAGGTCCGCGGAGATACGCAGTATTTT.

This clonotype was observed a few times. CDR3 sequence (DNA): TGTGCCAGCAGCTTAGATCAGGGGCAGGGAGGCTCCTACGAGCAGTACGTC. Its protein product is CASSLDQGQGGSYEQYV. This chain links TRBV7-2 with TRBJ2-7, with D perhaps TRBD1 or TRBD2 (6 bases each). V dropped 1 base and J dropped 0 bases, with 16 bases sitting between them. Per the germline V gene, CDR1 is SGHTA and CDR2 is FQGNSA. There are 17 residues in the CDR3.

The V gene is TRBV12-3 or TRBV12-4, the J gene TRBJ2-3; 14 bases line up with TRBD2. V shed 4 bases, J shed 0 bases, and the junction held 9 bases outside the gene matches. The CDR3 has 19 amino acids. CDR3 nucleotide sequence: TGTGCCAGCAGTTCGGGACTAGCGGGGGCCATTCCTAGCACAGATACGCAGTATTTT. Protein sequence: CASSSGLAGAIPSTDTQYF.

The chain joins TRBV19 to TRBJ2-7; TRBD1 matches at 7 bases. Trimming cost V 10 bases and J 4 bases; bases outside gene matches: 10. Germline CDR1 and CDR2: LNHDA and SQIVND (reference sequence). The CDR3 is made up of 13 amino acids. The CDR3 sequence is CATARQGGYEQYF. The CDR3 DNA follows: TGTGCCACCGCGAGACAGGGCGGTTACGAGCAGTACTTC.